Listed here is a single T cell receptor beta chain. Its antigen specificity is not known. Base qualities are not at hand, and no much larger clone is one base apart. Trimming at the junction amounts to 6 bases on V and 6 bases on J, and the germline ends lie 7 bases apart. CDR3 length: 11 amino acids, cysteine to phenylalanine. Solely the CDR3 DNA is kept, with 33 bases framed from the first base. CDR1 is given as SNHLY and CDR2 as FYNNEI, both from the germline V gene. The entry originates in a study of cytomegalovirus exposure and HLA in healthy donors (dated by TCRdb to about 2017). Notes on the research overall: An earlier analysis of roughly 630 of the donors reported roughly 300 Gb of sequence data and some 120 million unique TCR beta sequences from some 180 million T cells. About 330 gigabases of sequencing data and roughly 80 million unique TCR sequences made up an early release that covered approximately 650 HLA-typed donors. Of the 300 to 450 genotyped donors, roughly 80% were placed in the genetic ancestry cluster associated with self-reported Caucasian donors. The study aimed to test whether cataloging public T cell receptors could reveal signatures of past pathogen exposure. The T cell repertoires of 666 subjects were profiled by immunosequencing and related to cytomegalovirus serostatus. In addition to the first cohort of around 670 subjects, a separate validation cohort of approximately 130 different subjects was used. To predict cytomegalovirus infection status, the study brought together high-throughput TCR immunosequencing, statistical association of individual TCRs with disease status, and machine learning. A later analysis re-analyzed previously published TCR beta repertoires from 660 or so donors and added high-resolution HLA genotyping to study TCR occurrence patterns. Rather than drawing on any new phenotypic data, the later analysis identified candidate immune exposures from TCR beta sequences and the way those sequences occurred across donors. To decide whether each TCR beta V gene segment behaved as functional or pseudogenic, an earlier analysis of some 600 of the donors relied on high-throughput TCR beta sequencing. Donor age, sex, ethnicity and CMV serostatus were collected together with the repertoire data. Genome-wide SNP genotypes for about three fifths of the roughly 700 donors were used in a later genetic analysis, which treated that subset as a discovery cohort. Every repertoire in the discovery cohort had been generated on one and the same sequencing platform. HLA typing covered class I and class II loci at four-digit resolution. The number of typed donors differed by locus: about 629-640 for A, B, C, DRB1 and DQB1; some 540 for DQA1; 600 to 610 for DPA1; and around 450 for DPB1. A handful of DR-DQ haplotypes were treated as single units for association and clustering because of strong linkage in the cohort. Across 398 genotyped donors of the cohort, an average of approximately 220,000 unique TCR beta nucleotide sequences per donor were sequenced, and roughly 18% of those sequences were non-productive. Results and caveats for the whole study, not just this receptor: Roughly 17 rarely observed V segments, including chromosome 9 orphons, were excluded from the earlier analysis of approximately 500 of the donors because counts were too low. The sequencing pipeline was judged likely to have produced a cluster of highly shared sequence variants as a technical artifact. In a later analysis, HLA-associated TCR beta chains were found to be more clonally expanded and to have lower generation probabilities than equally common non-associated chains. In a later analysis, TCR association rates were found to vary across HLA loci, with the most associated TCRs seen for DRB1 alleles and the fewest for HLA-C alleles. The presence/absence analyses assumed that sequencing depth was roughly uniform across donors, and that assumption may not be true. Linkage disequilibrium might explain the correlated functional status among segregating V segments, but an unknown experimental factor could not be excluded. Only TCR beta chains were sequenced in this cohort, and the absence of alpha or paired-chain data limited detectable features. The study listed 150 to 200 TCR beta chains as associated with cytomegalovirus. In an earlier analysis of approximately 590 of the donors, most TCR beta V segments appeared in productive rearrangements about 87% or about 30% of the time, broadly matching IMGT annotations. CMV serostatus was the only immune exposure information available for the cohort. According to a later genetic analysis, donors in an Asian-associated ancestry cluster had fewer N-insertions in productive TCRs than the roughly 670-donor mean. A further reported finding was that TCR beta sequences accurately predicted the HLA-A and HLA-B alleles for most subjects in the first cohort. A later analysis associated 15,000 to 20,000 TCR beta sequences with specific HLA alleles at a false discovery rate of 0.05. In vitro tests confirmed that three of the cytomegalovirus-associated TCR beta chains recognize cytomegalovirus antigens. V-gene and J-gene trimming of TCR beta chains was associated with a missense DCLRE1C variant in a later genetic analysis, and the association was replicated in an independent cohort. Some IMGT-functional V segments, including TRBV6-2 and TRBV6-3, could not be told apart with the 87-base-pair reads, so those segments were excluded. According to the authors, the approach could potentially be generalized to other disease states and immunological phenotypes. Because some donors lacked HLA typing at each locus, the association tests relied only on the typed subset. Assigning TCR associations to individual alleles was difficult when HLA alleles, especially DR and DQ, strongly co-occurred. In a later analysis, several top co-occurrence clusters were reported to appear linked to parvovirus B19, influenza, CMV and Epstein-Barr virus. Across donors, most TCR sequences were observed very rarely, whereas some public TCRs were present in many individuals. A later analysis found that most CMV-associated TCR beta chains appeared HLA-restricted, with HLA associations seemingly driven largely by CMV exposure. The classifier was reported to diagnose cytomegalovirus status with high specificity and sensitivity in both the original cohort and the validation cohort.

The cohort was made up of 666 healthy bone marrow donors. Cohort members were all nominally healthy when sampled, although unrecorded immune exposures were likely present. The donor was CMV seronegative and belonged to the group of over 350 seronegative cohort members. Every donor gave a peripheral blood sample, and the peripheral blood mononuclear cells from that sample were used for TCR beta sequencing. The Qiagen DNeasy Blood Extraction Kit was used to extract genomic DNA from the blood cell samples. The method was the immunoSEQ multiplex PCR assay. For the multiplex PCR, a mixture combining 60 forward primers for TCR Vbeta segments and 13 reverse primers for TCR Jbeta segments was used. Amplification of the CDR3 region of rearranged TCR beta genes was performed with a multiplex PCR assay on genomic DNA. Amplified TCR beta libraries were sequenced as 87-base-pair reads on the Illumina HiSeq System. The source study handled its data this way. A later analysis counted about 82 million unique TCR beta chains across the 670 or so repertoires, and some 12 million of these chains were shared by at least two donors. Raw reads were error-corrected and collapsed into unique sequences with a nearest-neighbor algorithm that merged closely related sequences to remove PCR and sequencing errors. To assign V, D and J gene segments, CDR3 sequences were aligned to IMGT reference sequences. For a sequence to be retained, a match of at least six nucleotides was required to both a V gene segment and a J gene segment. A rearrangement counted as productive if the CDR3 had no stop codons and remained in frame with V and J, and every other rearrangement counted as non-productive. Following IMGT convention, CDR3 was defined as the stretch from the second conserved V-encoded cysteine to the conserved J-encoded phenylalanine. The earlier analysis of some 540 of the donors excluded any sequence lacking an unambiguous match to a single V gene segment. In an earlier analysis of approximately 560 of the donors, a V segment was called functional when productive rearrangements were above 56.7%, and segregating when the standard deviation between donors exceeded 5%. To diagnose cytomegalovirus status from the catalog of TCR beta chain sequences, a statistical classification framework was built. In a later analysis, TCR nucleotide sequences were compared against IMGT/GENE-DB human TR gene sequences so that V and J genes could be assigned. The TCRdist pipeline was used in a later analysis to assign CDR3 sequences and most-parsimonious VDJ recombination scenarios. A later analysis defined each TCR beta chain by its CDR3 amino acid sequence plus V-gene family, and excluded reads lacking a unique V-gene family. To address suspected cross-contamination and a sequencing artifact, a later analysis removed around 590 highly shared, low-generation-probability nucleotide sequences. A later analysis calculated a clonal expansion index for each public chain from normalized within-repertoire ranks of inferred template counts. Generation probabilities in a later analysis came from a VDJ recombination model fitted to out-of-frame rearrangements, and those results were checked against IGoR. In a later analysis, hypergeometric tests were used to score TCR-TCR, TCR-HLA and TCR-CMV co-occurrence, with a repertoire-size bias correction applied to TCR pairs. To estimate false discovery rates, a later analysis permuted the HLA or CMV assignments 20 times. In a later analysis, co-occurring TCRs were grouped with DBSCAN, and TCRdist sequence similarity was added when clustering was performed within HLA-allele-positive subsets. Repertoires with fewer than 30,000 or more than 120,000 public chains were left out of co-occurrence clustering, as were a few repertoires with anomalous nucleotide sharing. As stored in TCRdb, this immuneACCESS dataset retains in-frame rearrangements with V and J assigned. A fraction of the clones does not appear; measured against another copy, unresolved V genes explain less than half of the discrepancy, and the remainder lacks a known reason. The V and J calls and clone size come from that table; D and trimming were worked out from the DNA. The sample data list over 150,000 clones, and around four fifths of these were observed just once. About 1.3% of the sample belongs to the ten largest clones.

This receptor chain uses TRBV2 and TRBJ2-3; the D segment could be TRBD2, given 5 matching bases. Sequences were obtained from PBMCs. The sequence came from a woman in her forties or fifties in good health and CMV-seronegative. CDR3 reads: CASRLVDTQYF. The DNA reads as follows: TGTGCCAGCAGACTAGTCGATACGCAGTATTTT.